This T cell receptor (beta chain) was sequenced for a study of identifying expanded T cells in peripheral blood. The data were produced by immunoSEQ multiplex PCR, yet TCRdb's version contains in-frame clones alone and is incomplete. The repertoire holds some 120,000 clones, 75% to 90% seen once, with approximately 3% in the top ten. During the collection period, no donor immune events like infections were recorded. The sequenced sample consisted of blood. This clonotype was obtained from a person aged 18-70 years in good health.

In DNA form, the CDR3 reads TGTGCCAGCAGTTCCGCGGGGGGCCGTTCCTACGAGCAGTACTTC. It yields the protein CASSSAGGRSYEQYF. The chain couples TRBV7-2 to TRBJ2-7; 8 nucleotides match TRBD2. Germline CDR1 and CDR2: SGHTA and FQGNSA. The length of the CDR3 is 15 residues. Germline trimming cut 6 bases from V and 1 base from J; bases unmatched to any gene: 8.